The entry that follows covers one TCR beta chain sequence. This specimen comes from a study of control samples from healthy donors and cancer patients. This CDR3 spans 18 amino acids. Between the trimmed V and J ends, which lost 0 bases and 5 bases, there was a span of 21 bases. Looked up from germline, CDR1 is LNHNV and CDR2 is YYDKDF (reference sequence). This table comes from immunoSEQ multiplex PCR, and its TCRdb copy is limited to in-frame clones, with some not included. The table lists about 77,000 clones, 85% to 95% of them singletons. Sequenced: blood. The receptor was isolated from a woman between 55 and 75 years old in good health. The J gene is TRBJ2-3, the V gene TRBV15; maybe TRBD2 (6 bases). For the CDR3, the DNA is TGTGCCACCAGCAGAGATCTCGGCGGGGTAGCCGGGGGAGATACGCAGTATTTT. Translated: CATSRDLGGVAGGDTQYF.